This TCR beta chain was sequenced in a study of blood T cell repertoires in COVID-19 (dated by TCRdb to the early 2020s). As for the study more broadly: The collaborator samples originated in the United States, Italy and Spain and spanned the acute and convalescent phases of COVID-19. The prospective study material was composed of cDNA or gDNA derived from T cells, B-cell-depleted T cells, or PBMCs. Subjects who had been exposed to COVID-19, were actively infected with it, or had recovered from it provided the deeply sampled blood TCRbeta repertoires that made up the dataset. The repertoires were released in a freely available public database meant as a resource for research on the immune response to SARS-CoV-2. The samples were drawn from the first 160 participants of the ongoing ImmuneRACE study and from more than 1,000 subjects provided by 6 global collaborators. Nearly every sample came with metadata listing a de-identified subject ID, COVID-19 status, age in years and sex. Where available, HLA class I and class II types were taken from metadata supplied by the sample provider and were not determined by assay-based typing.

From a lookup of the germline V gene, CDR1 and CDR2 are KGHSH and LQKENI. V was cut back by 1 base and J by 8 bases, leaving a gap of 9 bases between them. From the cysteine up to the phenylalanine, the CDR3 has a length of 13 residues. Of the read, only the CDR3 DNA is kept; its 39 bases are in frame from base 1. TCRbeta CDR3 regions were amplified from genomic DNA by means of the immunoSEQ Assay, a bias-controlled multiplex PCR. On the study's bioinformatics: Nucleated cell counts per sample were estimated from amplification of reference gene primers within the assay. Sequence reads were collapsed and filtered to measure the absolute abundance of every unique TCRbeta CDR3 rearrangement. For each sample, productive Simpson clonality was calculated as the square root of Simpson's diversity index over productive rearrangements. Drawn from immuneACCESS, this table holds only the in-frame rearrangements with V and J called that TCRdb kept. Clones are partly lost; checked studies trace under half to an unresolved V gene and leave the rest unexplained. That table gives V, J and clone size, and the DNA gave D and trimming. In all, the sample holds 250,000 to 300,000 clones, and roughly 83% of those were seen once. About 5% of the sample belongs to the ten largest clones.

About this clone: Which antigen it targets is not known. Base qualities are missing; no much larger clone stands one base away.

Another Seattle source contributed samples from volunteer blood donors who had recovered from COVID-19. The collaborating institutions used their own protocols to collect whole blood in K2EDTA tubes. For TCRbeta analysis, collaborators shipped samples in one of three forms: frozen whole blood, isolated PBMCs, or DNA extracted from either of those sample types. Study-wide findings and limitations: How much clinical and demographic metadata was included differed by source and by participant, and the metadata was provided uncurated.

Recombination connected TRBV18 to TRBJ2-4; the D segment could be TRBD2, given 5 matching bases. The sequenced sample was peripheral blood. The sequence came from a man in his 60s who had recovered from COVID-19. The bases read TGTGCCAGCTCACCACTGTCGCGGGACATTCAGTACTTC. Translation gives CASSPLSRDIQYF.